One and the same sample provided the 2 T cell receptor beta chains below, sequenced in a study of preoperative IRX-2 immunotherapy in early breast cancer. Treatment defined: preoperative locoregional IRX-2 cytokine immunotherapy. Some clones are missing from TCRdb's copy, which holds only in-frame ones; the method was immunoSEQ multiplex PCR. The data show about 42,000 clones, around three quarters seen once. Specimen: tumor tissue, collected after IRX-2 immunotherapy. These receptors were taken from a human donor with breast cancer.

This chain uses TRBV11-3 with TRBJ2-7; possible D gene TRBD2, 6 bases. CDR1 is SGHNT and CDR2 is YENEEA in the germline V gene. The length of the CDR3 is 14 residues. Trimming cost V 3 bases and J 4 bases, with 13 bases left between them. CDR3 bases: TGTGCCAGCAGCTTGGCGGGTAGCGGTTACGAGCAGTACTTC. It encodes CASSLAGSGYEQYF.

The V gene is TRBV5-1, the J gene TRBJ2-7, with D perhaps assigned TRBD1 or TRBD2 (5 bases each). CDR1 is SGHRS, CDR2 YFSETQ, per germline. V was pared by 5 bases and J by 2 bases, with 14 bases between. The CDR3 sequence is 14 residues long. CDR3 sequence reads: CASSRDASAYEQYF. In DNA form, the CDR3 reads TGCGCCAGCAGTCGGGACGCCTCCGCCTACGAGCAGTACTTC.